These 10 T cell receptor beta chains originate from one sample sequenced in a study of T cells in Graves' hyperthyroidism and ophthalmopathy. RNA transcripts served as the template for amplifying TCR beta CDR3 regions. The TCR CDR3 first-round RT-PCR relied on the HTBI primer set. TCRdb used MiXCR to reprocess the multiplex PCR reads, holding one entry per CDR3 protein. The sample consists of 600,000 to 650,000 distinct CDR3 sequences, about 20% of them appearing once. Sequenced: blood. Receptor source: a man aged 25-45 years with Graves' ophthalmopathy.

CDR3 region: CSAPTGLNEKLFF. The CDR3 nucleotides read TGCAGTGCTCCGACAGGGCTTAATGAAAAACTGTTTTTT. This chain uses TRBV20-1 with TRBJ1-4, with TRBD1 matching 7 bases. From germline, CDR1 is DFQATT and CDR2 SNEGSKA (reference sequence). The length of the CDR3 is 13 residues. Trimming cost V 5 bases and J 4 bases; bases outside gene matches: 4.

J is TRBJ2-5 and V is TRBV28; weak D call: TRBD1 (6 bases). The CDR3 runs to 15 residues. V was trimmed by 7 bases and J by 2 bases, leaving 17 bases between them. The germline V gene has CDR1 MDHEN and CDR2 SYDVKM. The CDR3 sequence is CASKRQVENQETQYF. The CDR3, as DNA: TGTGCCAGCAAGAGACAGGTGGAAAATCAAGAGACCCAGTACTTC.

The chain has TRBV6-1 and TRBJ2-6; D is possibly TRBD1 or TRBD2 (5 bases each). The CDR3 consists of 16 residues. Germline loops: CDR1 MNHNS, CDR2 SASEGT. Between the trimmed V and J ends, which lost 6 bases and 2 bases, there was a span of 14 bases. The CDR3 DNA is TGTGCCAGCAGAGATACCGGGACCGCTGGGGCCAACGTCCTGACTTTC. It yields the protein CASRDTGTAGANVLTF.

There are many counts of this clonotype. CDR3 protein: CASSVGGSESYEQYF. The CDR3 bases are TGTGCCAGCAGTGTTGGGGGCTCGGAATCCTACGAGCAGTACTTC. The rearrangement links TRBV2 to TRBJ2-7, with TRBD1 as a possible D gene (6 bases). Per germline, CDR1 SNHLY and CDR2 FYNNEI. The CDR3 is 15 residues long. Trimming stripped 4 bases from V and 1 base from J, with 14 bases between.

V gene TRBV4-3 combines with J gene TRBJ2-1; tentatively, D is TRBD2 (6 bases). Germline V gene sequence: CDR1 LGHNA, CDR2 YSLEER. V dropped 2 bases and J dropped 6 bases, with 8 bases sitting between them. This CDR3 is built from 13 residues. CDR3 loop: CASSQRAGNEQFF. The CDR3, as DNA: TGCGCCAGCAGCCAAAGAGCGGGCAATGAGCAGTTCTTC.

This clonotype was seen more than once but under ten times. The chain has TRBV11-3 and TRBJ2-7, with D possibly being TRBD1 (6 bases). The CDR3 totals 13 residues. Germline CDR1 and CDR2: SGHNT and YENEEA. Trimming left V 3 bases short and J 6 bases short, with 12 bases between. This CDR3 is CASSLRVQGEQYF. The CDR3 region has the DNA TGTGCCAGCAGCTTGAGGGTACAGGGCGAGCAGTACTTC.

This sequence joins TRBV7-2 and TRBJ2-7; 7 bases agree with TRBD2. CDR1 and CDR2 (germline): SGHTA, FQGNSA. J gave up 5 bases and V 1 base, and 14 bases lay outside the gene matches. The CDR3 consists of 17 residues. CDR3 bases: TGTGCCAGCAGCTTAGGGGCGCGCGGGAGTCCCCACCACGAGCAGTACTTC. Protein product: CASSLGARGSPHHEQYF.

This sequence joins TRBV7-2 and TRBJ2-1; a weak D match, TRBD2 (5 bases). The germline V and J ends were trimmed by 4 bases and 7 bases, with 11 bases remaining between them. The CDR3 extends over 13 amino acids. The germline gives CDR1 SGHTA, CDR2 FQGNSA. The CDR3 bases are TGTGCCAGCAGCTCAAGCCCGGGGAATGAGCAGTTCTTC. This encodes CASSSSPGNEQFF.

This clonotype was detected only a few times. The gene calls are TRBV27 and TRBJ2-7, with D possibly being TRBD1 or TRBD2 (6 bases each). The germline V gene has CDR1 MNHEY and CDR2 SMNVEV (reference sequence). The CDR3 runs to 12 residues. V lost 6 bases, J lost 5 bases, and 11 bases lay in between. In DNA, the CDR3 is TGTGCCAGCAGCAAAGGGGGGAACGAGCAGTACTTC. Amino acid sequence: CASSKGGNEQYF.

This clonotype was seen a handful of times. This chain joins TRBV24-1 and TRBJ2-2; 8 bases align to TRBD1. Germline CDR1 KGHDR, CDR2 SFDVKD. Trimming took 3 bases from V and 4 from J; bases not matched to a gene: 6. The CDR3 contains 16 residues. The CDR3 sequence: CATSDTKGQGTGELFF. The CDR3 nucleotides read TGTGCCACCAGTGATACGAAAGGACAGGGCACCGGGGAGCTGTTTTTT.